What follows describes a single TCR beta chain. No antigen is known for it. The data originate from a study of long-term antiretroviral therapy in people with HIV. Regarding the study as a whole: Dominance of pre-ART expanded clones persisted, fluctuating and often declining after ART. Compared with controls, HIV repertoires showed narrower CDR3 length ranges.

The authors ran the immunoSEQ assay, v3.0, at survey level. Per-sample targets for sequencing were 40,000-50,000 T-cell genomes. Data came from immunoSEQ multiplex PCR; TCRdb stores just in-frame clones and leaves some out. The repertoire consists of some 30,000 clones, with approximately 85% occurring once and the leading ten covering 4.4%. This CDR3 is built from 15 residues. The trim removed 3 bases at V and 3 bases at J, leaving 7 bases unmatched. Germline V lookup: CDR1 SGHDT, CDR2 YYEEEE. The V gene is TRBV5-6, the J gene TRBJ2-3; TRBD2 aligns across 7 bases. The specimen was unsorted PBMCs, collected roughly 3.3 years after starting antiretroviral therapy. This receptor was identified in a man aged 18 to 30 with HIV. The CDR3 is CASSWGGVATDTQYF. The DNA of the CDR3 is TGTGCCAGCAGCTGGGGAGGGGTCGCAACAGATACGCAGTATTTT.